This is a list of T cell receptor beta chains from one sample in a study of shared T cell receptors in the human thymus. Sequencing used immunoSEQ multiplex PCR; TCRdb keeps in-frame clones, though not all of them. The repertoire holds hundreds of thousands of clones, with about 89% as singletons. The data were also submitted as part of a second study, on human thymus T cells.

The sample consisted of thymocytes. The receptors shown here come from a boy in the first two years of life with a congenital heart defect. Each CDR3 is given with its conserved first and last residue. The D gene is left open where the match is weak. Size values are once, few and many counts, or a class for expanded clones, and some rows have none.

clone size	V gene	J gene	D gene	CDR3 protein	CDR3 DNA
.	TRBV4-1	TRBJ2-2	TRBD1	CASSQHRGDTGELFF	TGCGCCAGCAGCCAGCACAGGGGGGACACCGGGGAGCTGTTTTTT
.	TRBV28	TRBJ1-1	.	CASRQGPLGTEAFF	TGTGCCAGCAGACAGGGACCCTTGGGCACTGAAGCTTTCTTT
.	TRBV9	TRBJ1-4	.	CASSSWRGGGEKLFF	TGTGCCAGCAGCTCGTGGAGGGGAGGGGGTGAAAAACTGTTTTTT
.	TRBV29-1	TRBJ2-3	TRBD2	CSAPPGWTLAEGDTQYF	TGCAGCGCTCCCCCTGGGTGGACTCTAGCGGAGGGAGATACGCAGTATTTT
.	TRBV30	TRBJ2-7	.	CAWSVRGSGTYEQYF	TGTGCCTGGAGTGTACGGGGGTCGGGGACCTACGAGCAGTACTTC
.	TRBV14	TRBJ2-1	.	CASSQDLGAQALEQFF	TGTGCCAGCAGCCAAGATCTTGGGGCCCAAGCGCTAGAGCAGTTCTTC
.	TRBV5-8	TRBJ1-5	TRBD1	CASSPRGLGSNQPQHF	TGTGCCAGCAGCCCCAGGGGGCTAGGGAGCAATCAGCCCCAGCATTTT
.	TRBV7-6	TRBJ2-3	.	CASSLVDSSTDTQYF	TGTGCCAGCAGCTTAGTAGACAGTAGCACAGATACGCAGTATTTT
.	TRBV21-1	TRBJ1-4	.	CASSNPGQGPSFNEKLFF	TGTGCCAGCAGCAATCCGGGACAGGGGCCCTCCTTTAATGAAAAACTGTTTTTT
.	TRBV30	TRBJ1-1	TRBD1	CAWSVGGGPNTEAFF	TGTGCCTGGAGTGTAGGGGGCGGTCCGAACACTGAAGCTTTCTTT
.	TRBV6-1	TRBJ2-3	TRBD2	CASTFPGLPTQYF	TGTGCCAGCACCTTCCCGGGACTACCCACGCAGTATTTT
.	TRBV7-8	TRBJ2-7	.	CASSFRSSYEQYF	TGTGCCAGCAGCTTCAGATCTTCCTACGAGCAGTACTTC
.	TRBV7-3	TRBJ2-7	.	CASSLVGGEAYEQYF	TGTGCCAGCAGCTTAGTCGGCGGGGAGGCCTACGAGCAGTACTTC
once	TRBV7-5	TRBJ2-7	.	CVRSLKGQANKVGEQYF	TGTGTCAGAAGCTTAAAGGGGCAGGCAAATAAAGTGGGCGAGCAGTACTTC
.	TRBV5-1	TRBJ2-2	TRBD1	CASSTTDRATGELFF	TGCGCCAGCAGCACGACGGACAGGGCCACCGGGGAGCTGTTTTTT
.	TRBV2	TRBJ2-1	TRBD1	CASRPTGANEQFF	TGTGCCAGCAGACCGACAGGGGCGAATGAGCAGTTCTTC
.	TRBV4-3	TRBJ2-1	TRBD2	CASSSGLAGDNEQFF	TGCGCCAGCAGCTCCGGACTAGCGGGAGACAATGAGCAGTTCTTC
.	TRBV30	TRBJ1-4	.	CACNRDLANEKLFF	TGTGCCTGTAACAGGGATTTGGCTAATGAAAAACTGTTTTTT
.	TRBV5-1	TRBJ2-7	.	CASSLGGDPYEQYF	TGCGCCAGCAGCTTGGGGGGGGACCCCTACGAGCAGTACTTC
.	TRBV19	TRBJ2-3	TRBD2	CASSVTFTSGGRYF	TGTGCCAGTAGTGTAACCTTTACTAGCGGGGGGAGGTATTTT
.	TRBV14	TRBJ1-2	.	CASSPDSPLYGYTF	TGTGCCAGCAGCCCGGACAGTCCCCTTTATGGCTACACCTTC
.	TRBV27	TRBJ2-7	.	CASRYREGDSYEQYF	TGTGCCAGCAGGTACAGGGAGGGGGATTCCTACGAGCAGTACTTC
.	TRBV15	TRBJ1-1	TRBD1	CATSILRDRGPEGAFF	TGTGCCACCAGCATCCTCCGGGACAGGGGGCCGGAGGGAGCTTTCTTT
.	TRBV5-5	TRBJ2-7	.	CASSSGETPSYEQYF	TGTGCCAGCAGCTCGGGGGAGACACCCTCCTACGAGCAGTACTTC
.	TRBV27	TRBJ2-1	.	CASSLGVGGVYNEQFF	TGTGCCAGCAGTTTAGGGGTAGGGGGGGTCTACAATGAGCAGTTCTTC
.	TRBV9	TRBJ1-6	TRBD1	CASSVVTTDRDHSYNSPLHF	TGTGCCAGCAGCGTAGTCACCACTGACAGGGACCACTCCTATAATTCACCCCTCCACTTT
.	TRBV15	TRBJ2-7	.	CATSRTPGFKYEQYF	TGTGCCACCAGCAGAACCCCCGGGTTTAAGTACGAGCAGTACTTC
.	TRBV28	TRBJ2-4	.	CASSLLPPRVGNIQYF	TGTGCCAGCAGTTTATTGCCCCCCCGGGTTGGTAACATTCAGTACTTC
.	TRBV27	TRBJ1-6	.	CASRRSGSPLHF	TGTGCCAGCAGGCGGTCGGGTTCACCCCTCCACTTT